These 8 T cell receptor beta chains were all obtained from the same sample, sequenced in a study of T cell repertoires in cytomegalovirus infection. In TCRdb, the reads were re-called with MiXCR into one record per CDR3 protein. The sample records over 100,000 distinct CDR3 sequences, more than 15% being singletons. Sequencing input: PBMCs. The source of these receptors is a human donor in good health (CMV status not recorded). Some clones in this sample may be carry-over from other donors' samples.

This clonotype was seen a few times. V is TRBV29-1 and J is TRBJ2-7; 9 positions agree with TRBD1. The CDR3 runs to 13 residues. The germline gives CDR1 SQVTM, CDR2 ANQGSEA. With V trimmed by 4 bases and J by 2 bases, 3 bases remained unmatched. Here the CDR3 DNA reads TGCAGCGTTGGGGACAGGGCACCCTACGAGCAGTACTTC. Its protein is CSVGDRAPYEQYF.

This clonotype was seen more than once but under ten times. This chain links TRBV28 with TRBJ1-4; D ambiguous. The germline V gene has CDR1 MDHEN and CDR2 SYDVKM. Trimming took 8 bases from V and 5 from J, leaving 15 bases between them. CDR3 length: 14 residues. CDR3: CASLREEANEKLFF. CDR3 sequence (DNA): TGTGCCAGCCTCAGAGAGGAGGCGAATGAAAAACTGTTTTTT.

The J gene is TRBJ2-7, the V gene TRBV6-5; maybe TRBD2 (6 bases). V was clipped by 6 bases and J by 0 bases, with 15 bases between them. Germline loops: CDR1 MNHEY, CDR2 SVGAGI. The CDR3 length is 15 residues. The CDR3 region has the DNA TGTGCCAGCAGAAACAAACCGGGGGTCTCCTACGAGCAGTACTTC. This sequence encodes CASRNKPGVSYEQYF.

This clonotype occurred a few times. A clone one base away is much larger, so this may be a read error. The chain couples TRBV7-2 to TRBJ2-2, with a tentative D call TRBD1 (7 bases). V was trimmed by 11 bases and J by 6 bases, leaving 19 bases between them. CDR1 and CDR2 from the germline V gene are SGHTA and FQGNSA. The CDR3 consists of 14 residues. The CDR3 loop reads CAGGAGQGAGELFF. In nucleotides, the CDR3 is TGTGCCGGCGGGGCCGGGCAGGGGGCCGGGGAGCTGTTTTTT.

This clonotype was detected only a few times. The V and J genes are TRBV28 and TRBJ2-7; 10 bases are a match to TRBD2. CDR1 and CDR2 from the germline V gene are MDHEN and SYDVKM. Unmatched junction bases numbered 9, after V lost 4 bases and J lost 0 bases. The CDR3 contains 17 residues. The chain's CDR3 is CASSSRLAGFRSYEQYF. DNA for the CDR3: TGTGCCAGCAGTTCCCGACTAGCGGGCTTCCGCTCCTACGAGCAGTACTTC.

The table lists this clonotype with many counts. The J gene is TRBJ2-1, the V gene TRBV4-1, with D possibly being TRBD2 (6 bases). Trimming left V 4 bases short and J 6 bases short, with 19 bases between. This CDR3 comprises 16 residues. Germline CDR1 MGHRA, CDR2 YSYEKL. For the CDR3, the DNA is TGCGCCAGCAGCCCAGGCTGGCAGACTAGACCCAATGAGCAGTTCTTC. Amino acid sequence: CASSPGWQTRPNEQFF.

This clonotype appeared a few times. The rearrangement links TRBV5-6 to TRBJ2-7; weak D call: TRBD1 (6 bases). The CDR3 spans 14 residues. V lost 2 bases and J lost 0, with 9 bases in between. From germline, CDR1 is SGHDT and CDR2 YYEEEE. CDR3 sequence (DNA): TGTGCCAGCAGCTTCCGGACAGTCTCCTACGAGCAGTACTTC. The encoded protein is CASSFRTVSYEQYF.

This clonotype was seen ten or more times. The chain couples TRBV18 to TRBJ2-7; D possibly corresponds to TRBD1 (5 bases). This CDR3 spans 14 amino acids. CDR1 and CDR2 (germline): KGHSH, LQKENI. V lost 0 bases and J 6 bases, leaving 12 bases between the germline ends. CDR3 in amino acids: CASSPPRTQFEQYF. Written as DNA, the CDR3 is TGTGCCAGCTCACCACCGAGGACACAGTTCGAGCAGTACTTC.